The T cell receptor beta chain under discussion was sequenced for a study of spatial heterogeneity in lung cancer. General study results and limits: TCRs found ubiquitously expanded in tumor appeared in blood more at resection than at follow-up.

A word on this clonotype: What it binds is not known.

This sample's time point: sample taken at primary tumor resection. The input material, whole RNA from tumor, nontumor lung or frozen PBMC, was sequenced unsorted. Untreated early-stage non-small cell lung cancer patients, 55 to 85 in total, were the donors. After removal of 5 bases from V and 0 bases from J, the junction contained 10 bases not matched to a gene. Per the germline V gene, CDR1 is MDHEN and CDR2 is SYDVKM. The CDR3 loop spans 17 amino acids. TCRdb ran MiXCR on the 5' RACE reads and lists one entry per CDR3 protein. In the table there are roughly 11,000 distinct CDR3 sequences, about 18% of which are singletons.

The V gene is TRBV28, the J gene TRBJ2-1; 7 bases align to TRBD2. The sequencing here drew on PBMCs, taken at surgery. The TCR sequence derives from a male donor with early-stage non-small cell lung cancer. CDR3 loop: CASSPLWKRGSYNEQFF. The CDR3 DNA follows: TGTGCCAGCAGTCCCCTATGGAAGCGGGGCTCCTACAATGAGCAGTTCTTC.